The T cell receptor beta chain under discussion was sequenced for a study of blood T cells in healthy people across ages. This clonotype has only a few counts. Through a sample-barcoded 5' primer and a J-beta primer mix, a second PCR was run for roughly 6 to 12 cycles. TCRdb re-called the 5' RACE reads through MiXCR, storing one row per CDR3 protein. Of about 1,400,000 distinct CDR3 sequences listed, 59% are singletons. V lost 1 base to trimming and J lost 6 bases, with 12 bases between them. CDR3 length: 14 amino acids. Germline V gives CDR1 SGHDN, CDR2 FVKESK. J is TRBJ1-2 and V is TRBV14; D not resolved. The TCR comes from a man in his late teens or twenties in good health. Sequencing used blood. The DNA for the CDR3 is TGTGCCAGCAGCCAAGTTGAGTTCTTCCATGGCTACACCTTC. Amino acids: CASSQVEFFHGYTF.